Below are 10 T cell receptor beta chains sequenced from a single sample in a study of human T cells and chemical hapten exposure. TCRdb passed the RACE reads through MiXCR, listing each CDR3 protein once. The sample has over 130,000 distinct CDR3 sequences; roughly 10% are singletons. As to time point: patch test 2, 6 weeks after DPC sensitization. Treatment specified: therapeutic diphenylcyclopropenone sensitization with weekly scalp DPC. The sample here was whole blood, taken in connection with sensitization to the hapten diphenylcyclopropenone (DPC). The receptors come from a woman between 50 and 59 years old with alopecia areata. Some clones in this sample may be carry-over from other donors' samples.

The chain recombines TRBV7-3 with TRBJ2-1, with D possibly matching TRBD2 (5 bases). CDR3 size: 16 residues. V lost 6 bases and J lost 4, with 19 bases in between. Germline CDR1 is SGHTA and CDR2 is FQGTGA. The CDR3 region has the DNA TGTGCCAGCAGGGTCGAAGGGAGCGGCCGTTACAATGAGCAGTTCTTC. Protein product: CASRVEGSGRYNEQFF.

The chain combines TRBV9 with TRBJ1-5, with D uncertain. Deletions cut 5 bases from V and 0 bases from J, with 9 bases between. This CDR3 has 14 amino acids. CDR1 SGDLS and CDR2 YYNGEE come from the germline V gene. CDR3 bases: TGTGCCAGCAGTGTGACGGGTAGCAATCAGCCCCAGCATTTT. Translating it yields CASSVTGSNQPQHF.

V usage is TRBV29-1 and J usage is TRBJ2-2, with TRBD1 as a possible D gene (5 bases). The V gene lost 4 bases and the J gene lost 0 bases, with 12 bases spanning the gap. Per the germline V gene, CDR1 is SQVTM and CDR2 is ANQGSEA. The CDR3 is 15 residues long. The CDR3 protein is CSVGRSGTNTGELFF. The DNA of the CDR3 is TGCAGCGTTGGAAGGTCAGGGACGAACACCGGGGAGCTGTTTTTT.

A note on this clonotype: This could be a read error, since a much larger clone is one nucleotide away. This rearrangement joins TRBV5-4 to TRBJ2-1; the match to TRBD1 covers 10 bases. Per germline, CDR1 SGHNT and CDR2 YYREEE (reference sequence). The CDR3 has 14 amino acids. The CDR3: CANSPGQGRNEQFF. In DNA form, the CDR3 reads TGTGCCAACAGCCCGGGACAGGGGCGCAATGAGCAGTTCTTC.

This clonotype was found a few times. The chain is built from TRBV6-2 or TRBV6-3 and TRBJ1-1, with D possibly TRBD1 on 5 matching bases. Germline-derived CDR1 and CDR2 are MNHEY and SVGEGT. The CDR3 is 15 amino acids. The V end lost 4 bases, the J end lost 1 base, and 13 bases lay between the germline ends. DNA for the CDR3: TGTGCCAGCAGTTCCTACGGGGGAGGGAACACTGAAGCTTTCTTT. This translates into CASSSYGGGNTEAFF.

This clonotype occurred a few times. The chain employs TRBV5-1 and TRBJ2-2, with 10 bases identical to TRBD1. The CDR3 has 14 amino acids. V lost 4 bases to trimming and J lost 6 bases; unmatched junction nucleotides: 3. Germline V gene data show CDR1 as SGHRS and CDR2 as YFSETQ. CDR3 sequence (DNA): TGCGCCAGCAGCCCCGGGACAGGGGCCGGGGAGCTGTTTTTT. Translating gives CASSPGTGAGELFF. Looking up the rest from reference TRBV5-1 and TRBJ2-2 gives the full variable domain: KAGVTQTPRYLIKTRGQQVTLSCSPISGHRSVSWYQQTPGQGLQFLFEYFSETQRNKGNFPGRFSGRQFSNSRSEMNVSTLELGDSALYLCASSPGTGAGELFFGEGSRLTVL.

The chain has TRBV4-1 and TRBJ2-7, with 11 bases lining up with TRBD2. The CDR3 runs to 16 residues. The V and J ends lost 3 bases and 2 bases, in that order; junction bases with no gene match: 6. Germline V gives CDR1 MGHRA, CDR2 YSYEKL. CDR3 sequence (DNA): TGCGCCAGCAGCCAGAGACTAGCGGGGAACACCTACGAGCAGTACTTC. As protein: CASSQRLAGNTYEQYF.

This clonotype has more than one count but fewer than ten. The chain joins TRBV29-1 to TRBJ2-7, with D maybe TRBD2 (5 bases). V shed 5 bases and J shed 0 bases, with 11 bases lying between them. CDR3 length: 13 residues. The germline V gene has CDR1 SQVTM and CDR2 ANQGSEA. This chain's CDR3 is CSVRERASYEQYF. DNA for the CDR3: TGCAGCGTTCGAGAGAGGGCCTCCTACGAGCAGTACTTC.

Ten or more counts support this clonotype. V is TRBV7-9 and J is TRBJ2-6, with a weak D call TRBD2 (5 bases). CDR1 and CDR2 from the germline V gene are SEHNR and FQNEAQ (reference sequence). V was cut by 2 bases and J by 2 bases, with 7 bases left in between. The CDR3 is made up of 15 amino acids. CDR3 sequence: CASSLIGAGANVLTF. The CDR3, as DNA: TGTGCCAGCAGCTTAATCGGGGCTGGGGCCAACGTCCTGACTTTC.

The J gene is TRBJ1-6, the V gene TRBV7-9, with 7 bases identical to TRBD1. After removal of 5 bases from V and 7 bases from J, the junction contained 11 bases not matched to a gene. This CDR3 is 16 amino acids long. CDR1 is SEHNR, CDR2 FQNEAQ, per germline (reference sequence). The CDR3 loop is CASSNTATGFNSPLHF. The CDR3 nucleotides read TGTGCCAGCAGCAACACGGCGACAGGGTTCAATTCACCCCTCCACTTT.